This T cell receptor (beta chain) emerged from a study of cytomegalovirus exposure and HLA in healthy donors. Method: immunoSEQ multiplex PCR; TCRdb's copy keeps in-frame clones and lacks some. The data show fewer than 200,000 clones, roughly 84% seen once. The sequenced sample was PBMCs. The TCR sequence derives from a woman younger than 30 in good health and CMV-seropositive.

The CDR3 DNA reads TGTGCCACCAGCAGGGGCTCGGAGACCCAGTACTTC. Its translation is CATSRGSETQYF. The chain is built from TRBV15 and TRBJ2-5; D ambiguous. CDR1 and CDR2 (germline): LNHNV, YYDKDF (reference sequence). The CDR3 runs 12 residues. V lost 3 bases, J lost 5 bases, and 7 bases lay in between.